These 12 T cell receptor beta chains originate from one sample sequenced in a study of shared clonotypes between healthy human individuals. Using immunoSEQ multiplex PCR, the repertoire was profiled, and TCRdb retains in-frame clones only, with some absent. The table includes about 2.1 million clones, approximately 92% detected once. As defined, naive CD8 cells were CD45RO-negative and positively selected for CCR7, with terminally differentiated effector memory CD45RA+ cells excluded. Sequenced: naive CD8+ T cells from PBMCs. The receptors stem from a man between 18 and 29 years old in good health. Some clones in this sample may be carry-over from other donors' samples.

CDR3 sequence reads: CASSEAGRVGIMPQHF. The CDR3 DNA is TGTGCCAGCAGTGAAGCCGGCAGGGTCGGGATCATGCCCCAGCATTTT. V and J are TRBV6-1 and TRBJ1-5, with TRBD1 as a possible D gene (5 bases). V lost 0 bases and J 9 bases, leaving 18 bases between the germline ends. The CDR3 contains 16 residues. Per germline, CDR1 MNHNS and CDR2 SASEGT.

The genes are TRBV4-1 and TRBJ2-1; perhaps TRBD1 as D (6 bases). Trimming took off 4 bases at V and 6 bases at J, with 16 bases between the two ends. Germline V gives CDR1 MGHRA, CDR2 YSYEKL. This CDR3 region has 15 residues. The CDR3 region is CASSPLLGQLNEQFF. For the CDR3, the DNA is TGCGCCAGCAGCCCACTGCTCGGACAGCTCAATGAGCAGTTCTTC.

As concerns this clone: Other DNA sequences within the sample encode an identical CDR3. The chain couples TRBV30 to TRBJ1-1; D ambiguous. CDR3 length: 13 residues. Trimming cost V 0 bases and J 0 bases, with 5 bases left between them. Germline CDR1 reads GTSNPN; CDR2 reads SVGIG (reference sequence). CDR3 DNA sequence: TGTGCCTGGAGTGTTCTGCTGAACACTGAAGCTTTCTTT. Translated: CAWSVLLNTEAFF.

CDR3 sequence reads: CASSHFGDKGREFF. CDR3 nucleotide sequence: TGTGCCAGTAGTCACTTTGGGGACAAGGGTAGGGAGTTCTTC. The rearrangement uses TRBV19 and TRBJ2-1, with D perhaps TRBD1 (6 bases). The CDR3 runs 14 residues. V gave up 5 bases and J gave up 14 bases, with 22 bases separating them. Germline V lookup: CDR1 LNHDA, CDR2 SQIVND (reference sequence).

The chain is built from TRBV4-1 and TRBJ1-1, with 9 bases that match TRBD1. The CDR3 is 16 amino acids. Germline CDR1 reads MGHRA; CDR2 reads YSYEKL. V lost 5 bases to trimming and J lost 1 base; unmatched junction nucleotides: 8. Here the CDR3 reads CASSVVRQGGNTEAFF. DNA of the CDR3: TGCGCCAGCAGCGTGGTCCGACAGGGGGGGAACACTGAAGCTTTCTTT.

V is TRBV27 and J is TRBJ2-3; 8 bases are a match to TRBD1. With V trimmed by 7 bases and J by 4 bases, 10 bases remained unmatched. Germline V gene data show CDR1 as MNHEY and CDR2 as SMNVEV (reference sequence). This CDR3 has 15 residues. For the CDR3, the DNA is TGTGCCAGCACGCTGAGGACAGGGTGGGCAGATACGCAGTATTTT. It translates to CASTLRTGWADTQYF.

The V gene is TRBV27, the J gene TRBJ2-1; TRBD2 aligns across 9 bases. Per the germline V gene, CDR1 is MNHEY and CDR2 is SMNVEV (reference sequence). The V gene end was trimmed by 6 bases and the J gene end by 7 bases; junction bases not matched to a gene: 13. This CDR3 comprises 16 residues. The CDR3 nucleotides are TGTGCCAGCAGGTCGGGTTGGGGCGGGAGGGGGAATGAGCAGTTCTTC. This codes for CASRSGWGGRGNEQFF.

J is TRBJ1-1 and V is TRBV25-1; tentatively, D is TRBD1 (5 bases). The CDR3 length is 14 residues. The V gene lost 7 bases and the J gene lost 0 bases, with 12 bases spanning the gap. The germline V gene encodes CDR1 MGHDK and CDR2 SYGVNS. The CDR3 region has the DNA TGTGCCAGCACCTCCAGGACACTGAACACTGAAGCTTTCTTT. It specifies CASTSRTLNTEAFF. Using reference TRBV25-1 and TRBJ1-1 for the parts outside the CDR3, the full variable domain is EADIYQTPRYLVIGTGKKITLECSQTMGHDKMYWYQQDPGMELHLIHYSYGVNSTEKGDLSSESTVSRIRTEHFPLTLESARPSHTSQYLCASTSRTLNTEAFFGQGTRLTVV.

This sequence joins TRBV5-1 and TRBJ1-1, with D perhaps TRBD1 (6 bases). The CDR3 totals 17 residues. The V gene lost 0 bases and the J gene lost 3 bases, with 18 bases spanning the gap. Germline V gene data show CDR1 as SGHRS and CDR2 as YFSETQ. The CDR3, as DNA: TGCGCCAGCAGCTTGGATCTACAGGGCACCGGTTACACTGAAGCTTTCTTT. Encoded protein: CASSLDLQGTGYTEAFF.

CDR3 amino acids: CASSLAFWQGQETQYF. CDR3 bases: TGTGCCAGCAGCTTGGCCTTTTGGCAGGGCCAAGAGACCCAGTACTTC. The V and J genes are TRBV5-5 and TRBJ2-5, with D tentatively TRBD1 (5 bases). Germline assignment: CDR1 SGHKS and CDR2 YYEKEE (reference sequence). V lost 0 bases, J lost 1 base, and 13 bases lay in between. The CDR3 has 16 residues.

This chain connects TRBV7-9 to TRBJ2-7, with 9 positions matching TRBD1. CDR3 length: 15 amino acids. V lost 5 bases, J lost 2 bases, and 7 bases stayed unmatched. The germline gives CDR1 SEHNR, CDR2 FQNEAQ (reference sequence). The CDR3 region has the DNA TGTGCCAGCAGCGCCGGGACAGGGCTCCCCTACGAGCAGTACTTC. It is translated as CASSAGTGLPYEQYF.

This sequence joins TRBV25-1 and TRBJ1-1, with D possibly being TRBD1 (5 bases). CDR3 length: 15 amino acids. Germline V gene lookup returns CDR1 MGHDK and CDR2 SYGVNS. Trimming removed 0 bases from V and 5 bases from J, with 13 bases in between. The CDR3 loop is CASSEYAGSRTEAFF. The CDR3 nucleotides are TGTGCCAGCAGTGAATATGCAGGGTCGAGGACTGAAGCTTTCTTT.